The rows below give T cell receptor beta chains drawn from one sample of a study of blood T cell repertoires in COVID-19. Method: immunoSEQ multiplex PCR; TCRdb's copy keeps in-frame clones and lacks some. Of about 160,000 clones listed, around four fifths were seen once; the top ten hold around 8.4%. Sequenced input: peripheral blood. These receptors were obtained from an elderly woman with active or convalescent COVID-19. Both conserved end residues are part of each CDR3. Each record gives: J gene, V gene, D gene, clone size, CDR3 protein, CDR3 DNA. The D gene is left open where the match is weak. Rows may omit the clone size; those that give it use once, few, many or a size class.

TRBJ1-5 TRBV19 TRBD1 - CASRSDRGGNQPQHF TGTGCCAGTCGGTCGGACAGGGGTGGCAATCAGCCCCAGCATTTT
TRBJ2-6 TRBV7-2 - - CASSARSGANVLTF TGTGCCAGCAGCGCCCGGAGCGGGGCCAACGTCCTGACTTTC
TRBJ1-2 TRBV5-4 - - CASSLPGAPRYGYTF TGTGCCAGCAGCTTGCCAGGGGCCCCCCGCTATGGCTACACCTTC
TRBJ1-5 TRBV10-3 - - CAISESGGWQPQHF TGTGCCATCAGTGAGTCGGGGGGGTGGCAGCCCCAGCATTTT
TRBJ1-4 TRBV18 TRBD1 - CASSPRDRRNEKLFF TGTGCCAGCTCACCCCGGGACAGGCGAAATGAAAAACTGTTTTTT
TRBJ1-1 TRBV6-4 TRBD1 - CASSLQGGTEAFF TGTGCCAGCAGCCTACAGGGGGGGACTGAAGCTTTCTTT
TRBJ2-7 TRBV6-5 TRBD2 once CASNSGGHYEQYF TGTGCCAGCAACAGCGGGGGGCACTACGAGCAGTACTTC
TRBJ2-7 TRBV11-3 TRBD2 - CASSLDLAGGTYEQYF TGTGCCAGCAGCTTAGATCTAGCGGGGGGCACCTACGAGCAGTACTTC
TRBJ1-5 TRBV27 - - CASSPGSNGNQPQHF TGTGCCAGCAGTCCAGGTAGTAACGGCAATCAGCCCCAGCATTTT
TRBJ1-2 TRBV10-1 - - CASSDSPTGGYTF TGCGCCAGCAGCGACAGTCCTACCGGGGGCTACACCTTC
TRBJ1-5 TRBV6-5 TRBD1 - CASSGTGPNQPQHF TGTGCCAGCTCGGGGACAGGGCCCAATCAGCCCCAGCATTTT
TRBJ2-7 TRBV7-2 - - CASSLDRGAEYEQYF TGTGCCAGCAGCTTAGATCGGGGGGCGGAGTACGAGCAGTACTTC
TRBJ2-3 TRBV19 TRBD2 - CASSSGGSTDTQYF TGTGCCAGTAGTAGCGGGGGTAGCACAGATACGCAGTATTTT
TRBJ2-1 TRBV19 TRBD1 few CASSTDRGNFDEQFF TGTGCCAGTAGCACTGACAGGGGAAATTTCGATGAGCAGTTCTTC
TRBJ2-5 TRBV29-1 TRBD2 once CSVEWTSGSQYF TGCAGCGTTGAATGGACTAGCGGGTCCCAGTACTTC
TRBJ2-7 TRBV6-2/TRBV6-3 TRBD2 - CASSYSPSGTYEQYF TGTGCCAGCAGTTACTCGCCTAGCGGGACCTACGAGCAGTACTTC
TRBJ2-1 TRBV7-2 TRBD1 - CASSQDRGRGEQFF TGTGCCAGCAGCCAGGACAGGGGGCGGGGTGAGCAGTTCTTC
TRBJ2-7 TRBV5-1 TRBD1 - CASSRQGESYEQYF TGCGCCAGCAGCCGACAGGGGGAATCCTACGAGCAGTACTTC
TRBJ2-5 TRBV7-6 TRBD2 - CASSLLAGGETQYF TGTGCCAGCAGCTTACTAGCGGGGGGAGAGACCCAGTACTTC
TRBJ2-3 TRBV7-2 TRBD2 - CASSDRLAGRTDTQYF TGTGCCAGCAGCGATAGACTAGCGGGACGCACAGATACGCAGTATTTT
TRBJ2-7 TRBV13 TRBD1 few CASSLRTGDEQYF TGTGCCAGCAGCCTCCGGACAGGGGACGAGCAGTACTTC
TRBJ1-4 TRBV11-2 - - CASKFTDDSEKLFF TGTGCCAGCAAATTTACGGATGACTCCGAAAAACTGTTTTTT
TRBJ1-4 TRBV5-1 - - CASRTAGVNEKLFF TGCGCCAGCAGGACAGCTGGGGTTAATGAAAAACTGTTTTTT
TRBJ2-3 TRBV11-2 TRBD2 once CASSLATSGTRTDTQYF TGTGCCAGCAGCTTAGCGACTAGCGGGACTCGCACAGATACGCAGTATTTT
TRBJ1-5 TRBV19 - - CASSMSRSSLGPQHF TGTGCCAGTAGTATGTCCAGGTCCTCTTTAGGGCCCCAGCATTTT
TRBJ1-5 TRBV19 - - CASTPGLSREGSQHF TGTGCCAGTACCCCTGGGTTGTCCAGGGAAGGGTCCCAGCATTTT
TRBJ1-6 TRBV6-6 TRBD1 once CASGGQGYSPLHF TGTGCCAGCGGTGGACAGGGGTATTCACCCCTCCACTTT
TRBJ1-2 TRBV10-3 - - CAISEPEGRTTGAGGYTF TGTGCCATCAGTGAGCCCGAAGGGCGGACAACGGGCGCTGGAGGCTACACCTTC
TRBJ2-2 TRBV9 - - CASSVAGDHTGELFF TGTGCCAGCAGCGTAGCCGGGGATCACACCGGGGAGCTGTTTTTT
TRBJ1-4 TRBV7-2 - many CASGFGATNEKLFF TGTGCCAGCGGGTTCGGAGCAACTAATGAAAAACTGTTTTTT
TRBJ2-1 TRBV4-3 TRBD1 - CASSQVREPGQGLYNEQFF TGCGCCAGCAGCCAAGTCCGAGAACCGGGACAGGGACTCTACAATGAGCAGTTCTTC
TRBJ1-4 TRBV4-3 TRBD1 few CASSSLEGGTGWANEKLFF TGCGCCAGCTCCTCCCTAGAAGGTGGGACAGGGTGGGCTAATGAAAAACTGTTTTTT
TRBJ1-1 TRBV5-1 - - CASSHGSSGTEAFF TGCGCCAGCAGCCACGGTTCGTCCGGGACTGAAGCTTTCTTT
TRBJ1-3 TRBV5-6 - - CASIVLLDGNTIYF TGTGCCAGCATCGTACTCCTTGATGGAAACACCATATATTTT
TRBJ1-1 TRBV10-3 TRBD1 - CAISPGQGFLVNTEAFF TGTGCCATCAGCCCGGGACAGGGGTTTCTCGTGAACACTGAAGCTTTCTTT
TRBJ1-5 TRBV19 - few CASSPKPDNSQPQHF TGTGCCAGTAGTCCCAAGCCTGACAATTCTCAGCCCCAGCATTTT
TRBJ1-2 TRBV2 - few CASSGGRNNYGYTF TGTGCCAGCAGTGGGGGCAGGAATAACTATGGCTACACCTTC
TRBJ2-1 TRBV6-6 TRBD1 - CAIQRGLNEQFF TGTGCCATCCAGAGGGGGCTCAATGAGCAGTTCTTC
TRBJ1-1 TRBV6-5 TRBD1 - CASMKPGGNTEAFF TGTGCCAGCATGAAACCAGGGGGGAACACTGAAGCTTTCTTT
TRBJ1-6 TRBV3-1/TRBV3-2 - few CASSQAQGNSPLHF TGTGCCAGCAGCCAAGCACAGGGTAATTCACCCCTCCACTTT
TRBJ1-2 TRBV12-3/TRBV12-4 TRBD1 once CASSLNRGYGYTF TGTGCCAGCAGTTTAAACAGGGGCTATGGCTACACCTTC
TRBJ1-4 TRBV19 - - CASNTGSDEKLFF TGTGCCAGTAACACGGGGAGTGATGAAAAACTGTTTTTT
TRBJ1-5 TRBV19 - - CASSDMYSNQPQHF TGTGCCAGCTCGGACATGTATAGCAATCAGCCCCAGCATTTT
TRBJ2-7 TRBV7-2 - - CASSLGRSYEQYF TGTGCCAGCAGCTTAGGCAGGTCCTACGAGCAGTACTTC
TRBJ1-1 TRBV7-8 - - CASSLTGAEAFF TGTGCCAGCAGCCTAACAGGCGCTGAAGCTTTCTTT
TRBJ2-7 TRBV5-1 - - CASSLVGEMGYEQYF TGCGCCAGCAGCTTGGTCGGGGAAATGGGCTACGAGCAGTACTTC
TRBJ2-7 TRBV19 - - CASTGTWGPYEQYF TGTGCCAGTACCGGGACATGGGGACCCTACGAGCAGTACTTC
TRBJ1-5 TRBV30 TRBD1 - CAWEDRAGQPQHF TGTGCCTGGGAAGACAGGGCCGGCCAGCCCCAGCATTTT
TRBJ2-3 TRBV4-1 - - CASSQGAGLTDTQYF TGCGCCAGCAGCCAAGGCGCCGGACTCACAGATACGCAGTATTTT
TRBJ1-1 TRBV6-4 TRBD1 - CASSPGTVNTEAFF TGTGCCAGCAGCCCCGGGACAGTTAACACTGAAGCTTTCTTT
TRBJ1-4 TRBV5-1 TRBD1 - CASSHGQGGGTNEKLFF TGCGCCAGCAGCCATGGACAGGGAGGTGGAACTAATGAAAAACTGTTTTTT
TRBJ2-2 TRBV3-1/TRBV3-2 - - CASSPTGGRELFF TGTGCCAGCAGCCCGACAGGAGGAAGGGAGCTGTTTTTT
TRBJ2-2 TRBV24-1 TRBD1 - CATSDPRQGRGGELFF TGTGCCACCAGTGATCCCCGACAGGGGCGAGGCGGGGAGCTGTTTTTT
TRBJ1-2 TRBV4-1 - - CASSQTALYQSGTNYGYTF TGCGCCAGCAGCCAAACCGCTCTTTACCAATCCGGGACTAACTATGGCTACACCTTC
TRBJ1-2 TRBV7-2 TRBD1 - CASSLVGTEANYGYTF TGTGCCAGCAGCTTAGTCGGGACAGAAGCTAACTATGGCTACACCTTC
TRBJ1-3 TRBV7-8 - - CASSFSQSGNTIYF TGTGCCAGCAGCTTTTCCCAATCTGGAAACACCATATATTTT
TRBJ1-6 TRBV11-2 - once CASTAGATSNSPLHF TGTGCCAGCACAGCAGGGGCGACCTCTAATTCACCCCTCCACTTT
TRBJ2-1 TRBV3-1/TRBV3-2 TRBD1 - CASSPRDRDARWPFF TGTGCCAGCAGCCCCCGGGACAGGGACGCAAGGTGGCCTTTCTTC
TRBJ2-1 TRBV19 TRBD2 - CASSIKGTSGLYNEQFF TGTGCCAGTAGTATTAAAGGGACTAGCGGACTCTACAATGAGCAGTTCTTC
TRBJ1-3 TRBV13 - - CASSLGWDTISGNTIYF TGTGCCAGCAGCTTAGGCTGGGACACAATCTCTGGAAACACCATATATTTT